The 6 T cell receptor beta chains reported below all come from one sample, sequenced in a study of cytomegalovirus exposure and HLA in healthy donors. A multiplex PCR was run with 60 Vbeta primers and 13 Jbeta primers. TCRdb's copy holds only in-frame clones and misses some; the assay was immunoSEQ multiplex PCR. The sample holds approximately 110,000 clones, around 68% seen once. The sample taken for sequencing was PBMCs. The receptors derive from a middle-aged woman in good health and CMV-seropositive.

The J gene is TRBJ2-5, the V gene TRBV5-1, with 9 bases matching TRBD2. The J call may be faulty, since TRBJ2-7 better matches the DNA end. The CDR3 sequence is 15 residues long. Germline V gives CDR1 SGHRS, CDR2 YFSETQ. For the CDR3, the DNA is TGCGCCAGCAGCTTGTTGGCGGGGGGGTCCTACGAGCAGTACTTC. Translation: CASSLLAGGSYEQYF.

This rearrangement joins TRBV19 to TRBJ1-1; D call uncertain. Germline assignment: CDR1 LNHDA and CDR2 SQIVND (reference sequence). The CDR3 has 13 amino acids. Trimming pared 3 bases from V and 8 bases from J, leaving 13 bases between. The CDR3 spells CASSIRTSDEAFF. The CDR3 bases are TGTGCCAGTAGTATCCGCACAAGCGACGAAGCTTTCTTT.

V usage is TRBV5-1 and J usage is TRBJ1-4; 7 nucleotides agree with TRBD1. CDR1 is SGHRS and CDR2 is YFSETQ in the germline V gene. This CDR3 comprises 15 residues. V lost 5 bases to trimming and J lost 0 bases; unmatched junction nucleotides: 4. The CDR3, as DNA: TGCGCCAGCAGGACAGGGCTTGCAACTAATGAAAAACTGTTTTTT. Translation: CASRTGLATNEKLFF.

This chain links TRBV27 with TRBJ2-2; 8 bases match TRBD2. The ends lost 5 bases at V and 7 bases at J; junction bases unmatched: 15. This CDR3 contains 17 residues. The V gene's germline CDR1 is MNHEY and CDR2 SMNVEV (reference sequence). CDR3 sequence: CASSRDFAGGNNGELFF. The CDR3 DNA sequence: TGTGCCAGCAGTCGTGACTTTGCGGGGGGTAATAACGGGGAGCTGTTTTTT.

This chain joins TRBV18 and TRBJ2-1, with TRBD2 identical over 8 bases. Looked up from germline, CDR1 is KGHSH and CDR2 is LQKENI. The V and J ends lost 2 bases and 7 bases, in that order; junction bases with no gene match: 7. The CDR3 covers 15 residues. The CDR3 loop reads CASSPGQRERNEQFF. DNA for the CDR3: TGTGCCAGCTCACCAGGCCAGCGGGAGAGGAATGAGCAGTTCTTC.

In its sample, this clone was seen once. The rearrangement joins TRBV29-1 to TRBJ2-5; 10 nucleotides match TRBD1. V dropped 6 bases and J dropped 5; count of bases not matched to a gene: 9. CDR3 length: 14 residues. Germline loops: CDR1 SQVTM, CDR2 ANQGSEA. CDR3 amino acids: CSVRVTGGKETQYF. The CDR3 DNA sequence: TGCAGCGTGAGGGTGACAGGGGGCAAGGAGACCCAGTACTTC.